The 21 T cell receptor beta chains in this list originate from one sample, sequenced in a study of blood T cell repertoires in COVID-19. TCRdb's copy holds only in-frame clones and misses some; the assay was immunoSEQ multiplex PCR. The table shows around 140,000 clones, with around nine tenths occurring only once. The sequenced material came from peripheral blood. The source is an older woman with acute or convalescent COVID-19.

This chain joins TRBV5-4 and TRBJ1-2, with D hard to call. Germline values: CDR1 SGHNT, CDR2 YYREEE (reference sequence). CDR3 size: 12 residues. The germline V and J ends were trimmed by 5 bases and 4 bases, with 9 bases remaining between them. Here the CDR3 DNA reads TGTGCCAGCAGTGTGGACTCCTATGGCTACACCTTC. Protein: CASSVDSYGYTF.

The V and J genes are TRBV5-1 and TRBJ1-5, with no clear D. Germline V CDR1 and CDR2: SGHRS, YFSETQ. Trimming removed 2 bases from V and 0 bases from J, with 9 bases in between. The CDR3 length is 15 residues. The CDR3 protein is CASSLSGHSNQPQHF. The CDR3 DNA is TGCGCCAGCAGCTTATCCGGTCATAGCAATCAGCCCCAGCATTTT.

The CDR3 sequence: CATSGRGDSGANVLTF. Written as DNA, the CDR3 is TGTGCCACCAGTGGGCGCGGGGACTCTGGGGCCAACGTCCTGACTTTC. The chain combines TRBV24-1 with TRBJ2-6; maybe TRBD2 (6 bases). CDR1 is KGHDR, CDR2 SFDVKD, per germline. The CDR3 totals 16 residues. Trimming removed 5 bases from V and 0 bases from J, with 10 bases in between.

CDR3 in DNA: TGCGCCAGCAGCCTCCAGGGTACTGGAAACACCATATATTTT. Translating gives CASSLQGTGNTIYF. V usage is TRBV4-1 and J usage is TRBJ1-3; D perhaps matches TRBD1 (5 bases). The CDR3 is 14 residues long. The V gene lost 4 bases and the J gene lost 2 bases, with 9 bases spanning the gap. The V gene's germline CDR1 is MGHRA and CDR2 YSYEKL.

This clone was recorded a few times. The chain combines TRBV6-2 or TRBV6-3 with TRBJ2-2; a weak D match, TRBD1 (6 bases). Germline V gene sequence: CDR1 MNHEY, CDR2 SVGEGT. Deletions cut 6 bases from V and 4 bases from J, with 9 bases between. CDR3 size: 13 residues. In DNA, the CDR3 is TGTGCCAGCAGCCTACAGGGCACCGGGGAGCTGTTTTTT. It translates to CASSLQGTGELFF.

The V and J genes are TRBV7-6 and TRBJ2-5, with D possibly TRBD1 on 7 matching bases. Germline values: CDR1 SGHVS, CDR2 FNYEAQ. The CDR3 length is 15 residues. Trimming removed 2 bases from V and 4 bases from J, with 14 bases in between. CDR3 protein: CASSLRGQGGETQYF. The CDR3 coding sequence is TGTGCCAGCAGCTTAAGAGGGCAGGGGGGAGAGACCCAGTACTTC.

In DNA, the CDR3 is TGTGCCAGCAGCCCGACTAGCGGGGGGGACTACAATGAGCAGTTCTTC. This encodes CASSPTSGGDYNEQFF. The genes are TRBV5-4 and TRBJ2-1; TRBD2 agrees at 14 bases. CDR3 length: 16 residues. V lost 4 bases, J lost 3 bases, and 3 bases stayed unmatched. From germline, CDR1 is SGHNT and CDR2 YYREEE (reference sequence).

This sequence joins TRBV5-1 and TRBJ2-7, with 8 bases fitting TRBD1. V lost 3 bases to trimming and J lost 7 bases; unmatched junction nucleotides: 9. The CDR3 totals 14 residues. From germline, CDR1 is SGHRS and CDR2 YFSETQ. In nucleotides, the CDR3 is TGCGCCAGCAGCTCAGACAGGGGATTGGGGGAGCAGTACTTC. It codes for CASSSDRGLGEQYF.

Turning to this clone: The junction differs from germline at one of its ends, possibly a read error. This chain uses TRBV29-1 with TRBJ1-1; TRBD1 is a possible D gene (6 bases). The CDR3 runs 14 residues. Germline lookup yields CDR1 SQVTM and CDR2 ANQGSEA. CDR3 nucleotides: TGCAGCGTTGAATCCTCATGGGCAGGGGCGAAGCTTGTCTTT. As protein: CSVESSWAGAKLVF.

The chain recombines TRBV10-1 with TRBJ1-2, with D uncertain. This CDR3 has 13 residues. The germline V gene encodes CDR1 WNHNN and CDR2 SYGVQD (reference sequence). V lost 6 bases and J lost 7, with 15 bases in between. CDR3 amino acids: CASSPCGVGGYTF. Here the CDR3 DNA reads TGCGCCAGCAGCCCTTGCGGGGTGGGTGGCTACACCTTC.

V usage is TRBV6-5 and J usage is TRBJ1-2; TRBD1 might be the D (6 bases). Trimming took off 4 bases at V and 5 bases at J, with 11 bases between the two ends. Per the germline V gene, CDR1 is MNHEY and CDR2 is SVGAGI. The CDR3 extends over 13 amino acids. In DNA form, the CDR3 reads TGTGCCAGCAGTTCCGGGACAACTTATGGCTACACCTTC. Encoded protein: CASSSGTTYGYTF.

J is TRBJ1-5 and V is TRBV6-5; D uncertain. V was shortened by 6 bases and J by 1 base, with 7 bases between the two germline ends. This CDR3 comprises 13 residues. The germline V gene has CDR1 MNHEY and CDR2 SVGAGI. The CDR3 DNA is TGTGCCAGCAGGTCCAGGAGCAATCAGCCCCAGCATTTT. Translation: CASRSRSNQPQHF.

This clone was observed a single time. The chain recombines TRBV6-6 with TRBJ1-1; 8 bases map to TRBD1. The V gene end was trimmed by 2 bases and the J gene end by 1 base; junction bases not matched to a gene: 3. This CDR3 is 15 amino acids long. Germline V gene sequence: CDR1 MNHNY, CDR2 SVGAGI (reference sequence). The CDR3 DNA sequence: TGTGCCAGCAGTTACCAAGGACAGGGGAACACTGAAGCTTTCTTT. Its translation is CASSYQGQGNTEAFF.

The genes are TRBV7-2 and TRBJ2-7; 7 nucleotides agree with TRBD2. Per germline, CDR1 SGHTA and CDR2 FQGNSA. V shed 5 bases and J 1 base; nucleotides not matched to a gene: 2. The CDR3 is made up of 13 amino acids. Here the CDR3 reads CASSVLASYEQYF. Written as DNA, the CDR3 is TGTGCCAGCAGCGTACTAGCGTCCTACGAGCAGTACTTC.

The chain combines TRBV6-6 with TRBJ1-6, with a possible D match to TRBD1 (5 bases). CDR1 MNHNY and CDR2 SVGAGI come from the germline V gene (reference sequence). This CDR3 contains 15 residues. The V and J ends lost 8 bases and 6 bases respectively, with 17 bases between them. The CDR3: CASGPRQGSNSPLHF. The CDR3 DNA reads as TGTGCCAGCGGCCCCCGCCAGGGTAGTAATTCACCCCTCCACTTT.

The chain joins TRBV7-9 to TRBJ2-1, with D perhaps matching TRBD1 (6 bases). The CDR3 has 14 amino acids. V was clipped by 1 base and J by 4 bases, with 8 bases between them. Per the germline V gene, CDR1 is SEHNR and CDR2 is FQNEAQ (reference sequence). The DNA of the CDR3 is TGTGCCAGCAGCTTAGTGGGACATTACAATGAGCAGTTCTTC. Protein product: CASSLVGHYNEQFF.

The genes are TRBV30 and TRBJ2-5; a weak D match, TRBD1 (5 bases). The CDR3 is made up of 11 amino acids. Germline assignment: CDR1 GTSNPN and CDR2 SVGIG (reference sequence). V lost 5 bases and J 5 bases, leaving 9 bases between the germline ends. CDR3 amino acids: CAWLDKETQYF. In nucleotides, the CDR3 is TGTGCCTGGTTGGACAAGGAGACCCAGTACTTC.

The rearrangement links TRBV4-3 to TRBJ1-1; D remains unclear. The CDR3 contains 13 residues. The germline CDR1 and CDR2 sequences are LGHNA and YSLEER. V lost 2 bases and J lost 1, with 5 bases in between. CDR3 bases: TGCGCCAGCAGCCAATCAGGGAACACTGAAGCTTTCTTT. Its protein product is CASSQSGNTEAFF.

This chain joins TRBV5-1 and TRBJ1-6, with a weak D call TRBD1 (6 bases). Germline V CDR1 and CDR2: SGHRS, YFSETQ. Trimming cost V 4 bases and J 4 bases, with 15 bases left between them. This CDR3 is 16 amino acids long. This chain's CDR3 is CASSLGTNGYNSPLHF. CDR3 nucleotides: TGCGCCAGCAGCCTCGGGACAAATGGTTATAATTCACCCCTCCACTTT. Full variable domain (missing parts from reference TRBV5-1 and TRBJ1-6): KAGVTQTPRYLIKTRGQQVTLSCSPISGHRSVSWYQQTPGQGLQFLFEYFSETQRNKGNFPGRFSGRQFSNSRSEMNVSTLELGDSALYLCASSLGTNGYNSPLHFGNGTRLTVT.

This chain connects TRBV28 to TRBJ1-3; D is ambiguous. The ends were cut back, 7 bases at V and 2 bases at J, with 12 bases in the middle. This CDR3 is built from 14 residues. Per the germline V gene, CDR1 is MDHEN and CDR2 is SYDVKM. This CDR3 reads CASKAASPGNTIYF. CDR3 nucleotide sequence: TGTGCCAGCAAAGCGGCGAGTCCTGGAAACACCATATATTTT. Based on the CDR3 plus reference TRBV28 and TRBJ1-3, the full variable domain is DVKVTQSSRYLVKRTGEKVFLECVQDMDHENMFWYRQDPGLGLRLIYFSYDVKMKEKGDIPEGYSVSREKKERFSLILESASTNQTSMYLCASKAASPGNTIYFGEGSWLTVV.

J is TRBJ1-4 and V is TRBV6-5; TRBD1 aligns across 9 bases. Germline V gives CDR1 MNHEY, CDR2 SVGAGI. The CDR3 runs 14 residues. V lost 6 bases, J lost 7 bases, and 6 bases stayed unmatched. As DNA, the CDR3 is TGTGCCAGCAGCCGGACAGGGGAGGGTGAAAAACTGTTTTTT. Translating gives CASSRTGEGEKLFF.